The present entry profiles one TCR beta chain with its context. Its antigen is currently not known. No much larger clone exists at a distance of one base, and base qualities are not known. The receptor library was made with the immunoSEQ multiplex PCR assay. For the multiplex PCR, a mixture combining 60 forward primers for TCR Vbeta segments and 13 reverse primers for TCR Jbeta segments was used. A multiplex PCR assay on genomic DNA amplified the CDR3 region of rearranged TCR beta genes. The Illumina HiSeq System was used to sequence the amplified TCR beta libraries as 87-base-pair reads. The authors processed their data as follows. A later analysis counted about 80 million unique TCR beta chains across the 650 to 800 repertoires, and roughly 10 million of these chains were shared by at least two donors. Raw reads were error-corrected and collapsed into unique sequences with a nearest-neighbor algorithm that merged closely related sequences to remove PCR and sequencing errors. V, D and J gene segments were assigned by aligning CDR3 sequences to IMGT reference sequences. For a sequence to be retained, a match of at least six nucleotides to both a V gene segment and a J gene segment was required. A rearrangement counted as productive if the CDR3 had no stop codons and remained in frame with V and J, and every other rearrangement counted as non-productive. Following IMGT convention, CDR3 was defined as the stretch from the second conserved V-encoded cysteine to the conserved J-encoded phenylalanine. Sequences without an unambiguous match to a single V gene segment were excluded from the earlier analysis of about 600 of the donors. An earlier analysis of several hundred of the donors called V segments functional above 56.7% productive rearrangements and segregating when the between-donor standard deviation exceeded 5%. A statistical classification framework was built to diagnose cytomegalovirus status from the catalog of TCR beta chain sequences. V and J gene assignment, in a later analysis, came from comparing TCR nucleotide sequences with IMGT/GENE-DB human TR gene sequences. A later analysis assigned CDR3 sequences and most-parsimonious VDJ recombination scenarios with the TCRdist pipeline. In a later analysis, every TCR beta chain was defined by the combination of its CDR3 amino acid sequence and its V-gene family, and reads without a unique V-gene family were dropped. As a way to deal with suspected cross-contamination and a sequencing artifact, a later analysis dropped roughly 600 nucleotide sequences that were highly shared and had low generation probability. For each public chain, a later analysis derived a clonal expansion index from normalized ranks of inferred template counts within each repertoire. Generation probabilities in a later analysis came from a VDJ recombination model fitted to out-of-frame rearrangements, and those results were checked against IGoR. A later analysis scored TCR-TCR, TCR-HLA and TCR-CMV co-occurrence with hypergeometric tests, applying a repertoire-size bias correction to TCR pairs. To estimate false discovery rates, a later analysis permuted the HLA or CMV assignments 20 times. A later analysis grouped co-occurring TCRs with DBSCAN, adding TCRdist sequence similarity when clustering within HLA-allele-positive subsets. For co-occurrence clustering, repertoires with fewer than 30,000 or more than 120,000 public chains were excluded, along with several repertoires with anomalous nucleotide sharing. The clones in this table, taken by TCRdb from immuneACCESS, are in-frame only. Not every clone is retained; where verified, under half of the shortfall comes from an unresolved V gene, and the cause of the rest is unknown. Clonal size and the V and J genes are those of that table, whereas D and trimming came from the DNA. For this sample the table gives 100,000 to 150,000 clones, of which 73% were detected only once. Roughly 2.1% of the sample rests with the top ten.

The cohort was made up of around 720 healthy bone marrow donors. All cohort members were sampled while nominally healthy, although unrecorded immune exposures were likely present. The donor tested CMV seropositive and was one of the 289 seropositive cohort members. A peripheral blood sample was provided by each donor, and peripheral blood mononuclear cells were used for TCR beta sequencing. Genomic DNA was extracted from the blood cell samples with the Qiagen DNeasy Blood Extraction Kit. CDR1 and CDR2 (LGHNA, YNFKEQ) derive from the germline V gene. Including cysteine and phenylalanine, the CDR3 has 16 amino acids. Left in the record is the CDR3 DNA by itself, 48 bases read in frame from the first base. V has 1 base trimmed and J has 8 bases trimmed; junction bases matching no gene number 11. The sample comes from a study of cytomegalovirus exposure and HLA in healthy donors (TCRdb year 2017). About the full investigation: In an earlier analysis of under 750 of the donors, around 300 Gb of sequence data and roughly 100 million unique TCR beta sequences from 150 million to 200 million T cells were reported. All discovery cohort repertoires had been generated using a single sequencing platform. Across under 500 genotyped donors of the cohort, an average of approximately 240,000 unique TCR beta nucleotide sequences per donor were sequenced, and 15% to 20% of those sequences were non-productive. Donor age, sex, ethnicity and CMV serostatus were compiled together with the repertoire data. A later analysis re-examined previously published TCR beta repertoires from roughly 720 donors and added high-resolution HLA genotyping to investigate patterns of TCR occurrence. Using immunosequencing, the study profiled T cell repertoires from fewer than 700 subjects and related those repertoires to cytomegalovirus serostatus. The study aimed to test whether cataloging public T cell receptors could reveal signatures of past pathogen exposure. The number of typed donors differed by locus: roughly 629-640 for A, B, C, DRB1 and DQB1; 500 to 550 for DQA1; about 600 for DPA1; and about 470 for DPB1. Roughly 320 gigabases of sequencing data and about 92 million unique TCR sequences made up an early release that covered about 640 HLA-typed donors. In an earlier analysis of several hundred of the donors, high-throughput TCR beta sequencing was used to judge whether each TCR beta V gene segment behaved as functional or pseudogenic. Rather than drawing on any new phenotypic data, the later analysis identified candidate immune exposures from TCR beta sequences and the way those sequences occurred across donors. The genetic ancestry cluster associated with self-reported Caucasian donors included about 81% of the approximately 400 genotyped donors. Several DR-DQ haplotypes were treated as single units for association and clustering because of strong linkage in the cohort. High-throughput TCR immunosequencing, statistical association of individual TCRs with disease status, and machine learning were combined to predict cytomegalovirus infection status. HLA typing covered class I and class II loci at four-digit resolution. In a later genetic analysis, genome-wide SNP genotypes for about three fifths of the roughly 670 donors were used, and that subset was treated as a discovery cohort. In addition to the first cohort of 666 subjects, a separate validation cohort of 120 different subjects was used. General conclusions and limits of the study: A further reported finding was that TCR beta sequences accurately predicted the HLA-A and HLA-B alleles for most subjects in the first cohort. A later analysis found that most CMV-associated TCR beta chains appeared HLA-restricted, with HLA associations seemingly driven largely by CMV exposure. Strong co-occurrence of HLA alleles, especially DR and DQ, made assigning TCR associations to individual alleles difficult. A cluster of highly shared sequence variants was judged likely to represent a technical artifact of the sequencing pipeline. At a false discovery rate of 0.05, a later analysis linked around 17,000 TCR beta sequences to specific HLA alleles. Correlated functional status among segregating V segments might reflect linkage disequilibrium, but an unknown experimental factor could not be ruled out. In the study, 150 to 200 TCR beta chains were listed as associated with cytomegalovirus. CMV serostatus was the only immune exposure information available for the cohort. In both the original and validation cohorts, the classifier was reported to diagnose cytomegalovirus status with high specificity and sensitivity. According to the authors, the approach could potentially be generalized to other disease states and immunological phenotypes. In an earlier analysis of fewer than 750 of the donors, most TCR beta V segments were observed in productive rearrangements about 87% or about 30% of the time, broadly matching IMGT annotations. According to a later analysis, parvovirus B19, influenza, CMV and Epstein-Barr virus appeared linked to several top co-occurrence clusters. A later genetic analysis reported fewer N-insertions in productive TCRs among donors in an Asian-associated ancestry cluster than the 666-donor mean. Across donors, most TCR sequences were observed very rarely, whereas some public TCRs were present in many individuals. An association between a missense DCLRE1C variant and V-gene and J-gene trimming of TCR beta chains was found in a later genetic analysis and replicated in an independent cohort. A later analysis found that TCR association rates varied across HLA loci, with DRB1 alleles showing the most associated TCRs and HLA-C alleles the fewest. In vitro tests confirmed that a few of the cytomegalovirus-associated TCR beta chains recognize cytomegalovirus antigens. Sequencing depth was assumed to be roughly uniform across donors in the presence/absence analyses, though that assumption may not hold. Only TCR beta chains were sequenced in this cohort, and the absence of alpha or paired-chain data limited detectable features. Some IMGT-functional V segments, including TRBV6-2 and TRBV6-3, could not be told apart with the 87-base-pair reads, so those segments were excluded. Because HLA typing was missing for some donors at each locus, association tests included only the typed subset. In a later analysis, HLA-associated TCR beta chains showed more clonal expansion and lower generation probabilities than non-associated chains that were equally common. Because counts were too low, approximately 18 rarely observed V segments, including chromosome 9 orphons, were excluded from the earlier analysis of 587 of the donors.

Input material: PBMCs. The clonotype originates from a woman between 35 and 50 years old in good health and CMV-seropositive. This chain is built from TRBV4-2 and TRBJ2-1, with 7 middle bases fitting TRBD2. The sequenced DNA is TGTGCCAGCAGCCAAGCTAAAGCGGGACCAACGTATGAGCAGTTCTTC. Its protein reads: CASSQAKAGPTYEQFF.